A selection of T cell receptor beta chains follows, all from one sample in a study of blood T cell repertoires in COVID-19. Clones were sequenced by immunoSEQ multiplex PCR, and TCRdb holds only the in-frame ones, with some missing. The table includes approximately 140,000 clones, 65% to 90% detected once. The sequenced sample consisted of peripheral blood. These receptors all come from a man between 70 and 80 years old with acute or convalescent COVID-19. CDR3s include the opening cysteine and the closing phenylalanine or tryptophan. The D gene is left open where the match is weak.

D	V	CDR3
TRBD1	TRBV11-3	CASSHRGPYNEQFF
TRBD1	TRBV18	CASSPQGAVEQYF
TRBD1	TRBV28	CASRGQGAGSNQPQHF
TRBD2	TRBV6-2/TRBV6-3	CASSYSNGAGVDTGELFF
TRBD1	TRBV27	CATGTGVYGYTF
.	TRBV6-2/TRBV6-3	CASSHGQLSNQPQHF
TRBD2	TRBV28	CASRFSGDNYNEQFF
.	TRBV9	CASSPLTFTGELFF
TRBD2	TRBV14	CASSPGTRFQETQYF
.	TRBV28	CASREPGIPNSPLHF
TRBD1	TRBV7-3	CASSIIGQGADTQYF
.	TRBV5-8	CASSLMRTDTQYF
TRBD2	TRBV27	CASTRGLAGVNEQFF